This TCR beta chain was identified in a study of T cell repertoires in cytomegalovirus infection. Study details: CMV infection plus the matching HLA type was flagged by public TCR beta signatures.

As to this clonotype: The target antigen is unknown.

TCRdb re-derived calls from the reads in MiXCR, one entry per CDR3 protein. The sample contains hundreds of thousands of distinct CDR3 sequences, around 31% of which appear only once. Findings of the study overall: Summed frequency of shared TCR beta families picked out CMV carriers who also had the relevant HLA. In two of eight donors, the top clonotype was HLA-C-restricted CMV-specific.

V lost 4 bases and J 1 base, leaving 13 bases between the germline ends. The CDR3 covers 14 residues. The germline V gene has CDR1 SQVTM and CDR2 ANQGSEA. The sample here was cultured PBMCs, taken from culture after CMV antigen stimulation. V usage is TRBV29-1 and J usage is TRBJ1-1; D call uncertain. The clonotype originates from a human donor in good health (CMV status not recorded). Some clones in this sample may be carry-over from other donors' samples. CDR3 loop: CSVVTTGWNTEAFF. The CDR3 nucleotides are TGCAGCGTTGTAACTACGGGTTGGAACACTGAAGCTTTCTTT.